Below, one T cell receptor beta chain is given with its context. Its matching antigen is unknown. The CDR3 consists of 16 residues. CDR1 and CDR2 (germline): LGHNA, YNFKEQ. V was pared by 4 bases and J by 8 bases, with 21 bases between. These data come from a study of T cells after posttransplantation cyclophosphamide. This related bone marrow graft donor gave peripheral blood on the day of marrow donation. TCRdb keeps only in-frame clones here, not all; method: immunoSEQ multiplex PCR. This table has 45,000 or so clones, roughly 93% appearing once. Study-level results: TRB clonality was highly associated with recipient CMV seropositivity and reactivation. TRB overlap between skin or GI tissue T cells and blood was limited. Later blood repertoires were often dominated by clones from the donor CD8+ memory compartment.

This clonotype was sampled from a woman aged 45-60 years in good health and a related stem cell transplant donor. This rearrangement joins TRBV4-2 to TRBJ2-1, with a weak D call TRBD2 (6 bases). What was sequenced was PBMCs. The CDR3 protein is CASSRPARDGDDEQFF. CDR3 nucleotide sequence: TGTGCCAGCAGCCGGCCTGCGCGGGACGGCGACGATGAGCAGTTCTTC.